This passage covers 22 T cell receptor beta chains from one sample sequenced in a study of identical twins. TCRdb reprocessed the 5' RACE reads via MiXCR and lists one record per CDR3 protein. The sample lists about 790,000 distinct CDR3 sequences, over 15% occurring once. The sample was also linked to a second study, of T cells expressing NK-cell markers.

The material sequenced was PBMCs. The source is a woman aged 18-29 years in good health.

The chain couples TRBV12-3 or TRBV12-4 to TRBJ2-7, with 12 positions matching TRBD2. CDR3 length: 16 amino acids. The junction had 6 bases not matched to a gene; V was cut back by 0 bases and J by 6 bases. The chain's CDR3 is CASSLATTSGSGEQYF. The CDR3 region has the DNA TGTGCCAGCAGTTTAGCTACGACTAGCGGGAGTGGCGAGCAGTACTTC.

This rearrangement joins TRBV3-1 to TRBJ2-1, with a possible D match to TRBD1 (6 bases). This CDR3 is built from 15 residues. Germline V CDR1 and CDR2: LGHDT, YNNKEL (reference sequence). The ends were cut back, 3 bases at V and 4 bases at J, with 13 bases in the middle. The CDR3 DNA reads TGTGCCAGCAGCCAGCAAAGGGGGATATACAATGAGCAGTTCTTC. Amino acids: CASSQQRGIYNEQFF.

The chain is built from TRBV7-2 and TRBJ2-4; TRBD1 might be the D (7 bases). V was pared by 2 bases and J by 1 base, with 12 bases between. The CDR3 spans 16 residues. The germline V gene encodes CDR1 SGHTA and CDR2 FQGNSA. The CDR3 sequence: CASSLRRGHAKNIQYF. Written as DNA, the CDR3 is TGTGCCAGCAGCTTAAGGAGGGGGCACGCCAAAAACATTCAGTACTTC.

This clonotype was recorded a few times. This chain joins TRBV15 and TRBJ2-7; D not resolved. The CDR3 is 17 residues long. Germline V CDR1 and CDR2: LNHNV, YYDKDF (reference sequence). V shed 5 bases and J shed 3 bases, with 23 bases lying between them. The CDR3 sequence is CATSLRTTRRGDYEQYF. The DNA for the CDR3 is TGTGCCACCAGCTTGCGAACGACCCGGAGAGGAGACTACGAGCAGTACTTC.

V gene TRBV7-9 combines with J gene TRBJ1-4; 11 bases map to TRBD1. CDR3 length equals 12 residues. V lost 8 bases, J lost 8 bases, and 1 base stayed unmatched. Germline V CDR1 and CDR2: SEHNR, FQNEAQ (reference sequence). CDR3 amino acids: CASGTGGEKLFF. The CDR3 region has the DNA TGTGCCAGCGGGACAGGGGGAGAAAAACTGTTTTTT.

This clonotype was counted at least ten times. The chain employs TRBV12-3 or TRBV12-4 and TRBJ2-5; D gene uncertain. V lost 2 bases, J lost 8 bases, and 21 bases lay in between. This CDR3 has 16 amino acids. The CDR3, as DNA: TGTGCCAGCAGTTTATCGAACCGGGTGGGCAATCCCACCCAGTACTTC. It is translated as CASSLSNRVGNPTQYF.

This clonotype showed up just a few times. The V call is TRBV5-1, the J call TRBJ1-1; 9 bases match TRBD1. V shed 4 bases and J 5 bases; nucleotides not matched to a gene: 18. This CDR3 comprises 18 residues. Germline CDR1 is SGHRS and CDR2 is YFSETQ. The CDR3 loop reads CASSTLPPIQGARTEAFF. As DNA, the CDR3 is TGCGCCAGCAGCACACTACCACCCATACAGGGGGCGCGTACTGAAGCTTTCTTT.

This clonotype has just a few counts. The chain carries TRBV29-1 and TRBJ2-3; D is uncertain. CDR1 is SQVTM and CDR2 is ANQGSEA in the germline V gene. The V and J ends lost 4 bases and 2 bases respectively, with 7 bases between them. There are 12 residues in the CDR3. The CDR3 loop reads CSVASDTDTQYF. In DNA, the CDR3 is TGCAGCGTTGCGTCAGACACAGATACGCAGTATTTT.

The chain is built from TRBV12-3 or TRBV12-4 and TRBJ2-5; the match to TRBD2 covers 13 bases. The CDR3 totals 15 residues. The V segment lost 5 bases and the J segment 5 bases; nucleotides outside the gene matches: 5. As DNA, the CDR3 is TGTGCCAGCAGTCAGGGACTAGCGGGAAGTGAGACCCAGTACTTC. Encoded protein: CASSQGLAGSETQYF.

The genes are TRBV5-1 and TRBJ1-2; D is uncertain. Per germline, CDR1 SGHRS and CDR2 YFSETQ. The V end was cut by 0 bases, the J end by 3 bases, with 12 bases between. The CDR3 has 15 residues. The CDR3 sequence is CASSLEAGPYYGYTF. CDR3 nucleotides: TGCGCCAGCAGCTTGGAGGCAGGACCCTACTATGGCTACACCTTC.

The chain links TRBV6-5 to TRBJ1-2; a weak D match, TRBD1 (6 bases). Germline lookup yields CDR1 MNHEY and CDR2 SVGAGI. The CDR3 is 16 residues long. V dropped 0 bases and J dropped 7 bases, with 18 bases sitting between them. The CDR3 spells CASSYSTGLEFGGYTF. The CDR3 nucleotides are TGTGCCAGCAGTTACTCGACAGGATTGGAATTTGGTGGCTACACCTTC.

For the CDR3, the DNA is TGCGCCAGCAGCTCTGAGCGTACGGGCGGCTACGAGCAGTACTTC. Protein sequence: CASSSERTGGYEQYF. The chain links TRBV5-1 to TRBJ2-7, with D hard to call. The germline gives CDR1 SGHRS, CDR2 YFSETQ. The CDR3 spans 15 residues. Deletions cut 3 bases from V and 3 bases from J, with 16 bases between.

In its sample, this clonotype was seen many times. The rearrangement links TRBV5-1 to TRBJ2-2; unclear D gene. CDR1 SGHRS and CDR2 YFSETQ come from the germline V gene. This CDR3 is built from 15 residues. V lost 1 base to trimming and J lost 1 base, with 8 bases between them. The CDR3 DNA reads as TGCGCCAGCAGCTTGCCGTGGGGGAACACCGGGGAGCTGTTTTTT. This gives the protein CASSLPWGNTGELFF. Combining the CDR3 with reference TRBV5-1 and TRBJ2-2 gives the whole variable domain KAGVTQTPRYLIKTRGQQVTLSCSPISGHRSVSWYQQTPGQGLQFLFEYFSETQRNKGNFPGRFSGRQFSNSRSEMNVSTLELGDSALYLCASSLPWGNTGELFFGEGSRLTVL.

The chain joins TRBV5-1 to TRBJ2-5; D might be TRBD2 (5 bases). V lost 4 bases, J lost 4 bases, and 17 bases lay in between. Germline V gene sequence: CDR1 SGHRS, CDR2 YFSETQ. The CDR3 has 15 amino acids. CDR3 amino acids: CASSPWTIGGETQYF. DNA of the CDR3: TGCGCCAGCAGCCCTTGGACCATCGGAGGAGAGACCCAGTACTTC.

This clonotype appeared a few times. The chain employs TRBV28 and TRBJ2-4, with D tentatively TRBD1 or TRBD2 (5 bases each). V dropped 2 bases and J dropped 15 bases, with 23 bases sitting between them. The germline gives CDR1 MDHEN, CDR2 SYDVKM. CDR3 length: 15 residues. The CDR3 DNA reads TGTGCCAGCAGTTTAAGAGGCCGAGGGGTTTCCGCTCGGTACTTC. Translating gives CASSLRGRGVSARYF.

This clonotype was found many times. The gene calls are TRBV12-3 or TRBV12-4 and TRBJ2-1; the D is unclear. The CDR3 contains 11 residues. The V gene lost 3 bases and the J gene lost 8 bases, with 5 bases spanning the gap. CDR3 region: CASSFWDEQFF. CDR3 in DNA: TGTGCCAGCAGTTTTTGGGATGAGCAGTTCTTC.

CDR3 sequence: CASRSETGNTEAFF. The CDR3 nucleotides are TGTGCCAGTAGATCGGAGACAGGGAACACTGAAGCTTTCTTT. J is TRBJ1-1 and V is TRBV19; TRBD1 is a possible D gene (6 bases). The length of the CDR3 is 14 residues. The ends were cut back, 6 bases at V and 1 base at J, with 12 bases in the middle. Germline V CDR1 and CDR2: LNHDA, SQIVND (reference sequence). Full variable domain (missing parts from reference TRBV19 and TRBJ1-1): DGGITQSPKYLFRKEGQNVTLSCEQNLNHDAMYWYRQDPGQGLRLIYYSQIVNDFQKGDIAEGYSVSREKKESFPLTVTSAQKNPTAFYLCASRSETGNTEAFFGQGTRLTVV.

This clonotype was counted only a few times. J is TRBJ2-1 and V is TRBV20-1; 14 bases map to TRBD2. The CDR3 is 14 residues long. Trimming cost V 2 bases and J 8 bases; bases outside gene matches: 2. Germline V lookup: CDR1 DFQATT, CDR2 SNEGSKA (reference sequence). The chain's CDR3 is CSARWTSGRHEQFF. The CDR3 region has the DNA TGCAGTGCTAGATGGACTAGCGGGAGGCATGAGCAGTTCTTC.

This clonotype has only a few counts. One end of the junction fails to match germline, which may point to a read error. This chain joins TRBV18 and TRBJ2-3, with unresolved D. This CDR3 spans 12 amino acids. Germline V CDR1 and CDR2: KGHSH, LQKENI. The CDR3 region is CASSPDSSGSDF. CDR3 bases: TGTGCCAGCTCACCCGACTCCTCGGGTTCGGATTTT. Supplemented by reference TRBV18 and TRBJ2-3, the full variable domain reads NAGVMQNPRHLVRRRGQEARLRCSPMKGHSHVYWYRQLPEEGLKFMVYLQKENIIDESGMPKERFSAEFPKEGPSILRIQQVVRGDSAAYFCASSPDSSGSDFGPGTRLTVL.

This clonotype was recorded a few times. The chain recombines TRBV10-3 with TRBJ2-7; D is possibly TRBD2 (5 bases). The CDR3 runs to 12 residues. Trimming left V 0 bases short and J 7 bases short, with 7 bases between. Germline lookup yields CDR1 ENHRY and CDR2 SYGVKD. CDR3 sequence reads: CAISESPGEQYF. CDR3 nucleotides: TGTGCCATCAGTGAGTCGCCGGGGGAGCAGTACTTC.

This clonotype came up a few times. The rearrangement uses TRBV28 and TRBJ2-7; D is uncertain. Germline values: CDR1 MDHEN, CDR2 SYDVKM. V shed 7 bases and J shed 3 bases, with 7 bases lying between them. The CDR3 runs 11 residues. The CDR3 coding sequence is TGTGCCAGCACTGTGGGCTACGAGCAGTACTTC. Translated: CASTVGYEQYF.

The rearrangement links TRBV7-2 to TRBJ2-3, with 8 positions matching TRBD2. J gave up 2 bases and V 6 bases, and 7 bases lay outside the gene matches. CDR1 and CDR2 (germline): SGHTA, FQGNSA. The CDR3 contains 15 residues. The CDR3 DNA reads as TGTGCCAGCAGTCCAGCGGGAGCCACCACAGATACGCAGTATTTT. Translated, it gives CASSPAGATTDTQYF.